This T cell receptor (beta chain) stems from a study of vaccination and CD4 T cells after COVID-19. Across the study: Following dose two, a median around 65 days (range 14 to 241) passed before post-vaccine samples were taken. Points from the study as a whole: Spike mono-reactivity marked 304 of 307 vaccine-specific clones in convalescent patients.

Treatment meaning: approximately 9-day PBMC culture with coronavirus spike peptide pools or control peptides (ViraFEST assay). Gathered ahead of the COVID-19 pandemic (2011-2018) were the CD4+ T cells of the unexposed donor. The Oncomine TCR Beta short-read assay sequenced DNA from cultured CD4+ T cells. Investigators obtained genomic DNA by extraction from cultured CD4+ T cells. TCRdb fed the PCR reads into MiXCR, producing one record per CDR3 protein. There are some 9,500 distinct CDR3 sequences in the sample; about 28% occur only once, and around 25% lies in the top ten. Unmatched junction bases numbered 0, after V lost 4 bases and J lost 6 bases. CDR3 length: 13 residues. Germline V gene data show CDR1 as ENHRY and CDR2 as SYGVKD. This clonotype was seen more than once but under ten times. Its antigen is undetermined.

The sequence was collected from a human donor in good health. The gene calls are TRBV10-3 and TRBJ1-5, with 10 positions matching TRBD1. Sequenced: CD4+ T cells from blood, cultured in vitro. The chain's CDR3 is CAISGDRGQPQHF. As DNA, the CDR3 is TGTGCCATCAGTGGGGACAGGGGTCAGCCCCAGCATTTT.